A selection of T cell receptor beta chains follows, all from one sample in a study of blood T cells in healthy people across ages. From the 5' RACE reads, TCRdb called clonotypes with MiXCR, one entry per CDR3 protein. Of 650,000 to 1,000,000 distinct CDR3 sequences in the sample, around 34% were seen once. Source material: blood. These receptors were collected from a man aged 18 to 29 in good health. The CDR3 runs from the conserved cysteine through the conserved F or W. Fields, in order: J gene, V gene, CDR3 protein.

j_gene: TRBJ2-7; v_gene: TRBV20-1; CDR3aa: CSARDRSAGINSYEQYF
j_gene: TRBJ1-2; v_gene: TRBV12-3/TRBV12-4; CDR3aa: CASGTGVFSYTF
j_gene: TRBJ2-3; v_gene: TRBV20-1; CDR3aa: CSMTSGATDTQYF
j_gene: TRBJ2-2; v_gene: TRBV7-8; CDR3aa: CASSLAAGTRTGELFF
j_gene: TRBJ1-1; v_gene: TRBV20-1; CDR3aa: CSAGPPGTATEAFF
j_gene: TRBJ1-1; v_gene: TRBV6-2/TRBV6-3; CDR3aa: CASSYSKSPSTEAFF
j_gene: TRBJ1-4; v_gene: TRBV29-1; CDR3aa: CSVGPSTNEKLFF
j_gene: TRBJ2-7; v_gene: TRBV5-5; CDR3aa: CASSFGTTYEQYF
j_gene: TRBJ1-5; v_gene: TRBV10-3; CDR3aa: CATSTEYSNQPQHF
j_gene: TRBJ2-3; v_gene: TRBV7-2; CDR3aa: CASSFTSGGATDTQYF
j_gene: TRBJ1-2; v_gene: TRBV27; CDR3aa: CASSLYTDSNYGYTF
j_gene: TRBJ1-6; v_gene: TRBV9; CDR3aa: CASSDPEGLGNSPLHF
j_gene: TRBJ2-2; v_gene: TRBV4-1; CDR3aa: CASSLSSGAYTGELFF
j_gene: TRBJ1-1; v_gene: TRBV5-5; CDR3aa: CASSLAVVLSRIEAFF
j_gene: TRBJ1-4; v_gene: TRBV20-1; CDR3aa: CSAREGGANEKLFF
j_gene: TRBJ2-3; v_gene: TRBV4-3; CDR3aa: CASSPRHEGPSTDTQYF
j_gene: TRBJ1-1; v_gene: TRBV4-2; CDR3aa: CASSPDWVGTEAFF
j_gene: TRBJ2-2; v_gene: TRBV6-5; CDR3aa: CASSSRVRGTGELFF
j_gene: TRBJ2-5; v_gene: TRBV9; CDR3aa: CASSPLRTQYF
j_gene: TRBJ2-3; v_gene: TRBV10-3; CDR3aa: CAIPVGGLDTQYF
j_gene: TRBJ1-1; v_gene: TRBV6-5; CDR3aa: CASSYSKRAITEAFF
j_gene: TRBJ1-4; v_gene: TRBV3-1; CDR3aa: CASSQEEANEKLFF
j_gene: TRBJ1-4; v_gene: TRBV20-1; CDR3aa: CSARDPTNEKLFF
j_gene: TRBJ2-3; v_gene: TRBV6-5; CDR3aa: CASRVAPGADTQYF
j_gene: TRBJ2-6; v_gene: TRBV5-1; CDR3aa: CASSLDGLAGSGANVLTF
j_gene: TRBJ2-5; v_gene: TRBV4-3; CDR3aa: CASSQGASRDRAVEEQYF
j_gene: TRBJ2-3; v_gene: TRBV10-3; CDR3aa: CAISEPQGATDTQYF
j_gene: TRBJ2-3; v_gene: TRBV12-5; CDR3aa: CASGLVGVTDTQYF
j_gene: TRBJ2-3; v_gene: TRBV20-1; CDR3aa: CSARGRGGLADTQYF
j_gene: TRBJ2-7; v_gene: TRBV6-2/TRBV6-3; CDR3aa: CAAGQYYEQYF
j_gene: TRBJ2-1; v_gene: TRBV29-1; CDR3aa: CSVEKRGEHNEQFF
j_gene: TRBJ2-7; v_gene: TRBV7-2; CDR3aa: CASSSYRGRESYEQYF
j_gene: TRBJ2-1; v_gene: TRBV7-3; CDR3aa: CASSRRPNRDREETQFF
j_gene: TRBJ2-2; v_gene: TRBV10-3; CDR3aa: CALKRGTGLNTGELFF
j_gene: TRBJ2-2; v_gene: TRBV5-1; CDR3aa: CASSLHAGTNTGELFF
j_gene: TRBJ2-7; v_gene: TRBV9; CDR3aa: CASSPRPTGGYEQYF
j_gene: TRBJ2-5; v_gene: TRBV7-2; CDR3aa: CASSARQWETQYF
j_gene: TRBJ2-3; v_gene: TRBV20-1; CDR3aa: CSARDGSSDTDTQYF
j_gene: TRBJ2-3; v_gene: TRBV20-1; CDR3aa: CSALSGVLTDTQYF
j_gene: TRBJ2-3; v_gene: TRBV6-2/TRBV6-3; CDR3aa: CASSDAVSADTQYF
j_gene: TRBJ1-2; v_gene: TRBV27; CDR3aa: CASSLSLGRGHDGYTF
j_gene: TRBJ2-5; v_gene: TRBV4-2; CDR3aa: CASSQNSGRKETQYF
j_gene: TRBJ1-3; v_gene: TRBV20-1; CDR3aa: CSARDSRGAGNTIYF
j_gene: TRBJ2-3; v_gene: TRBV9; CDR3aa: CASSVGLAGVDTQYF
j_gene: TRBJ2-1; v_gene: TRBV7-2; CDR3aa: CASSLDSPRENQFF
j_gene: TRBJ1-4; v_gene: TRBV4-3; CDR3aa: CASSQGWVNEKLFF
j_gene: TRBJ1-5; v_gene: TRBV18; CDR3aa: CASSPASENQPQHF
j_gene: TRBJ2-3; v_gene: TRBV15; CDR3aa: CATSRDRARTDTQYF
j_gene: TRBJ1-1; v_gene: TRBV7-2; CDR3aa: CASSPRQGFEYTEAFF
j_gene: TRBJ2-5; v_gene: TRBV12-3/TRBV12-4; CDR3aa: CASSLLKGQGYGETQYF
j_gene: TRBJ1-1; v_gene: TRBV29-1; CDR3aa: CSVNVPTEAFF
j_gene: TRBJ2-5; v_gene: TRBV6-2/TRBV6-3; CDR3aa: CAGTVGLAERETQYF